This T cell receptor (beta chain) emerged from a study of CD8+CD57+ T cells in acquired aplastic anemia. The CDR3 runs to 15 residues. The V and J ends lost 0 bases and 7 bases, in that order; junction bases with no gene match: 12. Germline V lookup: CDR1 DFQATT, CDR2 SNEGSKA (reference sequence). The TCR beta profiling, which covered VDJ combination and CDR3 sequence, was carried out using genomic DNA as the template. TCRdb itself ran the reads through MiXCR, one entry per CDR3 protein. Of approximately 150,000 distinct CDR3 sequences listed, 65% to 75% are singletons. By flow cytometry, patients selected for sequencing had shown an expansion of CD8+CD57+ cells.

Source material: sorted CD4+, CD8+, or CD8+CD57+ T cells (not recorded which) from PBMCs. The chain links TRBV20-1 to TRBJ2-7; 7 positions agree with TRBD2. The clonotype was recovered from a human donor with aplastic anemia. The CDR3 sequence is CSARDLTGGKIEQYF. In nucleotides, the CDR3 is TGCAGTGCTAGAGATTTAACCGGGGGGAAAATAGAGCAGTACTTC.